This TCR beta chain was recorded in a study of OX40 agonist ivuxolimab in advanced cancers. In the study overall: Three dose-escalation patients had partial responses: one with hepatocellular carcinoma and two with cutaneous melanoma. Study-wide points: Mean expanded clone counts were higher in CD8+ than CD4+ T cells. CD4+ and CD8+ T cells in blood underwent clonal expansion by week 6 at 0.1 to 3.0 mg/kg.

The CDR3 length is 14 residues. Germline CDR1 is SEHNR and CDR2 is FQNEAQ (reference sequence). Trimming cost V 7 bases and J 6 bases, with 17 bases left between them. Notes on this clone: What it recognizes is unknown.

The study sampled blood at baseline, cycle 4 day 1, and cycle 7 day 1. Clones were read by immunoSEQ multiplex PCR, and TCRdb kept only the in-frame ones, dropping some. Of 35,000 to 55,000 clones detected, 85% to 95% appear once; the ten largest clones hold approximately 10%. V usage is TRBV7-9 and J usage is TRBJ2-3; TRBD2 is a possible D gene (5 bases). Sequences were derived from CD4+ or CD8+ T cells sorted from blood, sampled in a trial of the OX40 agonist ivuxolimab. The TCR was taken from an adult with an advanced solid tumor such as melanoma, head and neck, liver or kidney cancer. The CDR3 nucleotides read TGTGCCAGCACCGGGATCCGAAACTCGGATACGCAGTATTTT. This sequence encodes CASTGIRNSDTQYF.